Shown below are 8 T cell receptor beta chains from a single sample sequenced in a study of shared clonotypes between healthy human individuals (dated by TCRdb to 2018 to 2021). The library relied on the immunoSEQ multiplex PCR assay. The immuneACCESS repertoire file appears here via TCRdb, limited to in-frame rearrangements. These files lack a portion of the clones; in checked studies, under half of the deficit traces to unresolved V genes, and the cause of the others is not known. The sample records millions of clones, 85% to 95% of which are singletons. Of the sample, under 0.15% is held by the ten largest clones. The sequenced sample was naive CD4+ T cells sorted from blood. According to the study, the label for this sample's cell subset or site signals: CD45RA+ positively selected. The receptor set was obtained from a man younger than 35 in good health.

This chain links TRBV19 with TRBJ1-6, with 7 bases identical to TRBD1. Germline CDR1 is LNHDA and CDR2 is SQIVND (reference sequence). Trimming at V came to 4 bases and at J to 5 bases, leaving 8 bases not matched to a gene. The CDR3 consists of 16 residues. CDR3 DNA sequence: TGTGCCAGTAGTAAATCTTGGACAGGAGATAATTCACCCCTCCACTTT. Its translation is CASSKSWTGDNSPLHF.

The table lists this clone with a count of one. V is TRBV5-6 and J is TRBJ1-6; TRBD1 is a possible D gene (5 bases). Trimming stripped 4 bases from V and 8 bases from J, with 13 bases between. Germline assignment: CDR1 SGHDT and CDR2 YYEEEE. The length of the CDR3 is 14 residues. This CDR3 reads CASSVGTVYSPLHF. DNA for the CDR3: TGTGCCAGCAGCGTCGGGACCGTTTATTCACCCCTCCACTTT.

A note on this clone: Other DNA sequences within the sample encode an identical CDR3. The V and J genes are TRBV5-1 and TRBJ2-5; D possibly corresponds to TRBD2 (6 bases). CDR1 and CDR2 (germline): SGHRS, YFSETQ. V gave up 0 bases and J gave up 5 bases, with 11 bases separating them. The CDR3 spans 14 residues. The CDR3 nucleotides read TGCGCCAGCAGCTTGGGAGGAGGGCGGGAGACCCAGTACTTC. It translates to CASSLGGGRETQYF.

As concerns this clone: Other nucleotide sequences in the sample specify the same CDR3. V is TRBV19 and J is TRBJ2-7; 8 bases align to TRBD2. The CDR3 covers 14 residues. Trimming took 3 bases from V and 1 from J; bases not matched to a gene: 2. Looked up from germline, CDR1 is LNHDA and CDR2 is SQIVND (reference sequence). The CDR3 loop reads CASSIAGGSYEQYF. CDR3 DNA sequence: TGTGCCAGTAGTATTGCGGGGGGATCCTACGAGCAGTACTTC.

V gene TRBV2 combines with J gene TRBJ1-5; TRBD1 matches at 9 bases. This CDR3 is 13 amino acids long. CDR1 is SNHLY, CDR2 FYNNEI, per germline. Trimming took 6 bases from V and 10 from J; bases not matched to a gene: 7. CDR3 nucleotides: TGTGCCAGCAGCCCGGGACAGGGTAGTCCCCAGCATTTT. This codes for CASSPGQGSPQHF.

With respect to this clone: Other DNA sequences in the same sample also yield this CDR3. The chain carries TRBV5-1 and TRBJ1-1; D not resolved. The CDR3 is made up of 14 amino acids. CDR1 is SGHRS and CDR2 is YFSETQ in the germline V gene. Trimming removed 1 base at V and 1 base at J, with 8 bases between. The CDR3: CASSLLSGNTEAFF. The DNA of the CDR3 is TGCGCCAGCAGCTTGTTATCAGGGAACACTGAAGCTTTCTTT.

The CDR3 nucleotides read TGTGCCAGCAGCTTATGGGGAAAAATCATGAACACTGAAGCTTTCTTT. Amino acid sequence: CASSLWGKIMNTEAFF. The chain is built from TRBV7-3 and TRBJ1-1; D gene ambiguous. CDR1 and CDR2 (germline): SGHTA, FQGTGA. Trimming removed 2 bases at V and 0 bases at J, with 13 bases between. The CDR3 has 16 amino acids.

This rearrangement joins TRBV7-2 to TRBJ2-7; a possible D gene is TRBD2 (5 bases). The CDR3 is 16 amino acids. Germline assignment: CDR1 SGHTA and CDR2 FQGNSA. The V end lost 2 bases, the J end lost 3 bases, and 17 bases lay between the germline ends. CDR3 sequence reads: CASSLSTSSVIYEQYF. The DNA of the CDR3 is TGTGCCAGCAGCTTAAGCACTAGTTCTGTTATCTACGAGCAGTACTTC.